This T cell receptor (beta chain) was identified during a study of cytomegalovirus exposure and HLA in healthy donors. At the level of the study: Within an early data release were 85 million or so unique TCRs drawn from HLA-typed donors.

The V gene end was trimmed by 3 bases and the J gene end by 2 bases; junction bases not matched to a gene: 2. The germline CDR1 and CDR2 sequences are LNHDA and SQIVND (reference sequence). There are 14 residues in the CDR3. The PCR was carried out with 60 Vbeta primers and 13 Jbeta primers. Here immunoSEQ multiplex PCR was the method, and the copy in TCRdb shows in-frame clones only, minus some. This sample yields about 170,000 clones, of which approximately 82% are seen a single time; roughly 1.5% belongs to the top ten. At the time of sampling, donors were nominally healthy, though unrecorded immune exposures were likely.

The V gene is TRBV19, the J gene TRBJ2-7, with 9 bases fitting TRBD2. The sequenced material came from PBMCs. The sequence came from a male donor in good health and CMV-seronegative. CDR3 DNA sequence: TGTGCCAGTAGTATTGCGGGAGGGACCTACGAGCAGTACTTC. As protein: CASSIAGGTYEQYF. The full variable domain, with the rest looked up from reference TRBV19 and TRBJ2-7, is DGGITQSPKYLFRKEGQNVTLSCEQNLNHDAMYWYRQDPGQGLRLIYYSQIVNDFQKGDIAEGYSVSREKKESFPLTVTSAQKNPTAFYLCASSIAGGTYEQYFGPGTRLTVT.